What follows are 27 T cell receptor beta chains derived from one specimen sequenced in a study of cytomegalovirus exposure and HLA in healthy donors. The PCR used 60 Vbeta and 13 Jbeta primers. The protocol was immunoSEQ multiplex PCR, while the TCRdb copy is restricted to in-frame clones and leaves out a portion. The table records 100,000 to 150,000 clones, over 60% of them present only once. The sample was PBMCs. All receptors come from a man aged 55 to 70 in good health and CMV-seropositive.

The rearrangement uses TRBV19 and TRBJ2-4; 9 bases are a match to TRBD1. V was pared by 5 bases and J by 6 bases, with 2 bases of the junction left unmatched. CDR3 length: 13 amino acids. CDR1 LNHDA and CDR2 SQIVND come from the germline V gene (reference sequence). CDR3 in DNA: TGTGCCAGTAGTCCGGGACAGGGAAACATTCAGTACTTC. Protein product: CASSPGQGNIQYF.

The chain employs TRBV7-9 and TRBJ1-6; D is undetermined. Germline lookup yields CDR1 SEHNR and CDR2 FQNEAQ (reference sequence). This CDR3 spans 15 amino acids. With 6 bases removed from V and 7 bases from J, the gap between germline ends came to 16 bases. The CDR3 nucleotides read TGTGCCAGCAGTCTCGGACGGGGATCGAATTCACCCCTCCACTTT. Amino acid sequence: CASSLGRGSNSPLHF.

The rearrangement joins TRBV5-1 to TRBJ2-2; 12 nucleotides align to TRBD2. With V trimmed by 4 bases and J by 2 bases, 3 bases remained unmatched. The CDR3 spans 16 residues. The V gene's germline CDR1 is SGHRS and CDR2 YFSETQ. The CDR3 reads CASSTSGGTNTGELFF. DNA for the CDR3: TGCGCCAGCAGCACTAGCGGGGGGACAAACACCGGGGAGCTGTTTTTT.

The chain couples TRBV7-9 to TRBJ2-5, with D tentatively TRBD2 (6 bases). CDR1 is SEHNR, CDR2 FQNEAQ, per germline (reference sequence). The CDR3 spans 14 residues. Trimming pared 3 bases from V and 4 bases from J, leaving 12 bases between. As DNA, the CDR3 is TGTGCCAGCAGCTTTCTCCAGGGAGGAGAGACCCAGTACTTC. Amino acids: CASSFLQGGETQYF.

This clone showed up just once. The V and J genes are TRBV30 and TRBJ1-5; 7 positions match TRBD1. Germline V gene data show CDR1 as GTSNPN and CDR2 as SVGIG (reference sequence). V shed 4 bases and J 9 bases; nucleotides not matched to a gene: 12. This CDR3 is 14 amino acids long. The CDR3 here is CAWTLSTGDGPQHF. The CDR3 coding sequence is TGTGCCTGGACCCTAAGTACAGGGGACGGGCCCCAGCATTTT.

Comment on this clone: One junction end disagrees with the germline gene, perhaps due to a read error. The CDR3 nucleotides read TGCGCCAGCAGTGCGGGGCGATACACTGAAGCTCTCTTT. Translated, it gives CASSAGRYTEALF. The chain is built from TRBV5-1 and TRBJ1-1; the D gene is possibly TRBD1 (5 bases). CDR1 is SGHRS and CDR2 is YFSETQ in the germline V gene. This CDR3 contains 13 residues.

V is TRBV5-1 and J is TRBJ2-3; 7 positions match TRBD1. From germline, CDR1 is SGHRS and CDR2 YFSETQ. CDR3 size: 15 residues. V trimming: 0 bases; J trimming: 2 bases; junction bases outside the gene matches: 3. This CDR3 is CASSLGGQFTDTQYF. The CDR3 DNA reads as TGCGCCAGCAGCTTGGGGGGACAGTTCACAGATACGCAGTATTTT.

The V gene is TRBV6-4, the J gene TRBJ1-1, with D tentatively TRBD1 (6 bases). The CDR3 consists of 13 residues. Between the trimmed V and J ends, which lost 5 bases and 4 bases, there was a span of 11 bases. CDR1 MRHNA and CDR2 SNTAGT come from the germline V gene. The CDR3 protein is CASSPDRPTEAFF. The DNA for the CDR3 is TGTGCCAGCAGTCCCGACAGGCCCACTGAAGCTTTCTTT.

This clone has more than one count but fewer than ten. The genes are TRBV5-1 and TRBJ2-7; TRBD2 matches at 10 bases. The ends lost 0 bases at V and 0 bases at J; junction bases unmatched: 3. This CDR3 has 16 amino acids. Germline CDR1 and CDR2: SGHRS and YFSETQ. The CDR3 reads CASSLVSGGYSYEQYF. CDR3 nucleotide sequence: TGCGCCAGCAGCTTGGTTAGCGGGGGGTACTCCTACGAGCAGTACTTC.

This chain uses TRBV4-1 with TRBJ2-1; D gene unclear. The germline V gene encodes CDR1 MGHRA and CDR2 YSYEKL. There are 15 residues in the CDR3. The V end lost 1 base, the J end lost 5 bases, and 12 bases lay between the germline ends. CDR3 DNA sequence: TGCGCCAGCAGCCAAGTTGAAGTAGTCCACAATGAGCAGTTCTTC. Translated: CASSQVEVVHNEQFF.

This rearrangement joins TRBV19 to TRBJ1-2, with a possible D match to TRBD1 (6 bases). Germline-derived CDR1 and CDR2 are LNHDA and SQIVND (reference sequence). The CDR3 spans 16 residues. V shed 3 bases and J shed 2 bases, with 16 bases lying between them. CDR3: CASSIKARQANYGYTF. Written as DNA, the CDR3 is TGTGCCAGTAGTATTAAGGCTCGACAGGCGAACTATGGCTACACCTTC. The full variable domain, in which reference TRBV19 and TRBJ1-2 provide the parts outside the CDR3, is DGGITQSPKYLFRKEGQNVTLSCEQNLNHDAMYWYRQDPGQGLRLIYYSQIVNDFQKGDIAEGYSVSREKKESFPLTVTSAQKNPTAFYLCASSIKARQANYGYTFGSGTRLTVV.

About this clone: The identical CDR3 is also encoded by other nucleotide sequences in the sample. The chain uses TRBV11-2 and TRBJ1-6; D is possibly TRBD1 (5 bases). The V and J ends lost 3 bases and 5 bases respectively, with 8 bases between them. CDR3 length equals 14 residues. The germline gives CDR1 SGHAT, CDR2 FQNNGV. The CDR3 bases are TGTGCCAGCAGCTTCTCGGGGGATAATTCACCCCTCCACTTT. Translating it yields CASSFSGDNSPLHF. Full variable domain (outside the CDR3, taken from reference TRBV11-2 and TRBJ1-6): EAGVAQSPRYKIIEKRQSVAFWCNPISGHATLYWYQQILGQGPKLLIQFQNNGVVDDSQLPKDRFSAERLKGVDSTLKIQPAKLEDSAVYLCASSFSGDNSPLHFGNGTRLTVT.

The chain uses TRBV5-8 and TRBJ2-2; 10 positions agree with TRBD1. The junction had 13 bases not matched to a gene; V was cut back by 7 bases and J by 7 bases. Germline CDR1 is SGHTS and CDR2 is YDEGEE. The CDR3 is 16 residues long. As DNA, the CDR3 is TGTGCCAGCGAGCACGGGACAGGGGATTTCGGCGGGGAGCTGTTTTTT. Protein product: CASEHGTGDFGGELFF.

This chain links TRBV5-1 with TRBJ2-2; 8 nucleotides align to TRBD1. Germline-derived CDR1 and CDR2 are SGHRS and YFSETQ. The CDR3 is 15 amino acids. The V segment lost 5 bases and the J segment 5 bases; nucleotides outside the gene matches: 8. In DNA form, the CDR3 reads TGCGCCAGCAGAGTAGGACAGGGAGGAACCGGGGAGCTGTTTTTT. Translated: CASRVGQGGTGELFF. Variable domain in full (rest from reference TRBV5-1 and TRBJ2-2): KAGVTQTPRYLIKTRGQQVTLSCSPISGHRSVSWYQQTPGQGLQFLFEYFSETQRNKGNFPGRFSGRQFSNSRSEMNVSTLELGDSALYLCASRVGQGGTGELFFGEGSRLTVL.

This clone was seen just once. CDR3 nucleotides: TGTGCCAGCAGTTACTCCTTCGGGGATTCACCCCTCCACTTT. Translation: CASSYSFGDSPLHF. V usage is TRBV6-5 and J usage is TRBJ1-6, with no clear D. Germline loops: CDR1 MNHEY, CDR2 SVGAGI. V lost 0 bases to trimming and J lost 8 bases, with 8 bases between them. The CDR3 is 14 residues long.

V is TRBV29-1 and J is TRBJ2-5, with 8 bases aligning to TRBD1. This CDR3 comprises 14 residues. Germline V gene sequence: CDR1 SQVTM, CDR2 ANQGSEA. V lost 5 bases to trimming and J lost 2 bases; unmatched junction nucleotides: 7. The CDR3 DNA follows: TGCAGCGTTAAGGGACAGGCGGTTCAAGAGACCCAGTACTTC. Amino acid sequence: CSVKGQAVQETQYF.

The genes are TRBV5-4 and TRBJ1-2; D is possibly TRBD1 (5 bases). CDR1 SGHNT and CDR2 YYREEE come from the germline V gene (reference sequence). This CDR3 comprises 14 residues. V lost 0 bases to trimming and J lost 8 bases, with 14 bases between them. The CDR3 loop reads CASSLVSRQGGYTF. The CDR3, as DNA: TGTGCCAGCAGCTTGGTTAGCAGGCAGGGCGGCTACACCTTC.

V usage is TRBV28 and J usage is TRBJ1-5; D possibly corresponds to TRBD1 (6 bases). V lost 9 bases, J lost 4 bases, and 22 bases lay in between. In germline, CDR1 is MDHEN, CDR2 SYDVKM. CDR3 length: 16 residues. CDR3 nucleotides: TGTGCCAGGCTTCAGACAGGCCGCATCTGGAATCAGCCCCAGCATTTT. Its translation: CARLQTGRIWNQPQHF.

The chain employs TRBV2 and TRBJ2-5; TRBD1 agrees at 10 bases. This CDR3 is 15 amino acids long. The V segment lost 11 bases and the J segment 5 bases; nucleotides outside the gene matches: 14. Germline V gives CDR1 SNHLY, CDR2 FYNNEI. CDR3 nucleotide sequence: TGTGCCTGCACCCCCGGGACAGGGGTTAGGGAGACCCAGTACTTC. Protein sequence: CACTPGTGVRETQYF.

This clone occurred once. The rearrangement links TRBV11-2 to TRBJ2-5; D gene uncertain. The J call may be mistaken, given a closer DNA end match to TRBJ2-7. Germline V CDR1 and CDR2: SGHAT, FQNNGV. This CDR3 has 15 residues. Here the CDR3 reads CASSLGFDGDYEQYF. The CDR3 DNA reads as TGTGCCAGCAGCTTAGGGTTTGACGGCGACTACGAGCAGTACTTC.

The CDR3 loop is CASSWGQGSREQYF. CDR3 sequence (DNA): TGTGCCAGCAGCTGGGGACAGGGGAGTCGCGAGCAGTACTTC. This chain uses TRBV5-8 with TRBJ2-7; 10 bases line up with TRBD1. The trim removed 3 bases at V and 6 bases at J, leaving 6 bases unmatched. This CDR3 has 14 amino acids. The V gene's germline CDR1 is SGHTS and CDR2 YDEGEE.

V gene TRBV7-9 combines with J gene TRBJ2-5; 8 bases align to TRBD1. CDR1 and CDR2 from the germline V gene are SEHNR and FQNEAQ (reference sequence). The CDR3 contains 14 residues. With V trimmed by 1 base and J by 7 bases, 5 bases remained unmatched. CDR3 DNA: TGTGCCAGCAGCTTAGGGTCGGGGACAGGGACCCAGTACTTC. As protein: CASSLGSGTGTQYF.

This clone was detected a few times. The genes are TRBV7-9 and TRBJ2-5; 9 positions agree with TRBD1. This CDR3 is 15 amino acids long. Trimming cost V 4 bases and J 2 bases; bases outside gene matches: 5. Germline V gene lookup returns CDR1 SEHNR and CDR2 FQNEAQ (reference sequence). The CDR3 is CASSYGTGSQETQYF. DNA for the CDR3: TGTGCCAGCAGCTACGGGACAGGGTCACAAGAGACCCAGTACTTC.

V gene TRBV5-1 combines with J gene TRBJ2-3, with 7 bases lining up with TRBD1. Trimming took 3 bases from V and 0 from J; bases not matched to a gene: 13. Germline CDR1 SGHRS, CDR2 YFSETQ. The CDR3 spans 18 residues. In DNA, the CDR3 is TGCGCCAGCAGCTCGAGGACAGGCACTAAGCCTAGCACAGATACGCAGTATTTT. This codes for CASSSRTGTKPSTDTQYF.

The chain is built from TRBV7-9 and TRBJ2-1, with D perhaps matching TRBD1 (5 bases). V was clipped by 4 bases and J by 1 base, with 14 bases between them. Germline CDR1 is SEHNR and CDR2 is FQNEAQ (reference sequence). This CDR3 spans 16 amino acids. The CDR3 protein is CASSSSDRPSYNEQFF. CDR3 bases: TGTGCCAGCAGCTCGTCAGACAGACCTTCCTACAATGAGCAGTTCTTC.

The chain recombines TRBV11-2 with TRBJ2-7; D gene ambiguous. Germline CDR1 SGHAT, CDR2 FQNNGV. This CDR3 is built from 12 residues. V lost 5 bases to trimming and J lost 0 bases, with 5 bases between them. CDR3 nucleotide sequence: TGTGCCAGCAGCCCGCGCTCCTACGAGCAGTACTTC. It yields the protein CASSPRSYEQYF.

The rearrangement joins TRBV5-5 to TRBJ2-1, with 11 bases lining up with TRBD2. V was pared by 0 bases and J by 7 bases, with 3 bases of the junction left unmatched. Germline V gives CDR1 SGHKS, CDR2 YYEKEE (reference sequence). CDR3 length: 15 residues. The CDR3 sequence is CASSLGSGGVNEQFF. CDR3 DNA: TGTGCCAGCAGCTTGGGTAGCGGGGGGGTGAATGAGCAGTTCTTC.